This T cell receptor beta chain was identified in a study of blood T cell repertoires in COVID-19. For the study at large: Collection of acute and convalescent COVID-19 samples took place in the United States, Italy and Spain.

Germline V gene data show CDR1 as SGHDT and CDR2 as YYEEEE. The CDR3 is made up of 15 amino acids. The V gene lost 1 base and the J gene lost 0 bases, with 9 bases spanning the gap. The table came from immunoSEQ multiplex PCR; TCRdb's copy has only in-frame clones and leaves some out. This table holds fewer than 60,000 clones, around 85% found once. This receptor was taken from a man aged 60 to 75 with acute or convalescent COVID-19. The V and J genes are TRBV5-6 and TRBJ2-3; the D is unclear. Sequenced material: peripheral blood. The DNA for the CDR3 is TGTGCCAGCAGCTTGCTCTCTACTAGCACAGATACGCAGTATTTT. Translating it yields CASSLLSTSTDTQYF.